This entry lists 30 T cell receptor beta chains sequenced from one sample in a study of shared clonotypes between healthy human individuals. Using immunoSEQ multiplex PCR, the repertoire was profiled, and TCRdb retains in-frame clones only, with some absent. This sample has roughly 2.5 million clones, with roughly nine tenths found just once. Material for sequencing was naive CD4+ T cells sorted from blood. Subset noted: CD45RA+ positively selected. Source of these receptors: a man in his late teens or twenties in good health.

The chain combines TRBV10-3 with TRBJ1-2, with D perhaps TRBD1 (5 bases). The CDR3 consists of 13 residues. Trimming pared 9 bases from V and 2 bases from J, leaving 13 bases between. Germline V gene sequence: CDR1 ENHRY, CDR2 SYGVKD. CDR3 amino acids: CAIKGTANYGYTF. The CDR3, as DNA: TGTGCCATAAAAGGGACGGCCAACTATGGCTACACCTTC.

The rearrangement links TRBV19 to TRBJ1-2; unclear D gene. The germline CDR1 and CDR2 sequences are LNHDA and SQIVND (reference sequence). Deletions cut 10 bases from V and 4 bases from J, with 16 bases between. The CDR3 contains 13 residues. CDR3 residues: CATAPWDFYGYTF. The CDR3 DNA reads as TGTGCCACCGCCCCGTGGGATTTCTATGGCTACACCTTC.

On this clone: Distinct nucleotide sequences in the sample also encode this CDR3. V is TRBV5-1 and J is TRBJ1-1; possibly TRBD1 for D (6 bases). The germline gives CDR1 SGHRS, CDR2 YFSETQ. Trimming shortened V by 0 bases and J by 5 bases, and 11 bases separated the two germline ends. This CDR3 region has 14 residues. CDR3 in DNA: TGCGCCAGCAGCTTGGGTGGAGGGGGTACTGAAGCTTTCTTT. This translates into CASSLGGGGTEAFF.

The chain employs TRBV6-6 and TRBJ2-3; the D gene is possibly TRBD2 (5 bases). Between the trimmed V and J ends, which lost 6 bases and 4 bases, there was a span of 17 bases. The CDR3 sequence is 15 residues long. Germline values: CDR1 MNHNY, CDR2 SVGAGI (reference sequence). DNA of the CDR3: TGTGCCAGCAGCTCCAGAGGTTTGAGGGCAGATACGCAGTATTTT. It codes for CASSSRGLRADTQYF.

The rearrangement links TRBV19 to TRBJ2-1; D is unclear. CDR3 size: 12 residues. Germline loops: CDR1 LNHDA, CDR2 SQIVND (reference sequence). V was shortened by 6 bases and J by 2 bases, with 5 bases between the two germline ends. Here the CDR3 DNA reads TGTGCCAGTAGGGGGACCTACAATGAGCAGTTCTTC. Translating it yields CASRGTYNEQFF.

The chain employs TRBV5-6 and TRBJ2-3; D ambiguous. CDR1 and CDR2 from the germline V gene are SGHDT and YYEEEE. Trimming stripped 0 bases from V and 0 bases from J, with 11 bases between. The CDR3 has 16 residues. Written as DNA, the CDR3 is TGTGCCAGCAGCTTGGCCGGCGATTTCAGCACAGATACGCAGTATTTT. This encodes CASSLAGDFSTDTQYF.

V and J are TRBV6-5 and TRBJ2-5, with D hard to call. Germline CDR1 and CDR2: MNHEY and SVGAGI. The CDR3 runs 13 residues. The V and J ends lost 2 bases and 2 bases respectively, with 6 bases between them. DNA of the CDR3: TGTGCCAGCAGTTACGTTCCTCAAGAGACCCAGTACTTC. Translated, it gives CASSYVPQETQYF.

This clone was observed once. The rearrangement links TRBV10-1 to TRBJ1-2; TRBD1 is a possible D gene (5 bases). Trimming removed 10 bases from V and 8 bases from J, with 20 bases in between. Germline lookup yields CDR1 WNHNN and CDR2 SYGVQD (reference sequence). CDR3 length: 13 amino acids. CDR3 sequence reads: CATHRRGSDGYTF. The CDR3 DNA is TGCGCCACACACCGTCGGGGCTCCGACGGCTACACCTTC.

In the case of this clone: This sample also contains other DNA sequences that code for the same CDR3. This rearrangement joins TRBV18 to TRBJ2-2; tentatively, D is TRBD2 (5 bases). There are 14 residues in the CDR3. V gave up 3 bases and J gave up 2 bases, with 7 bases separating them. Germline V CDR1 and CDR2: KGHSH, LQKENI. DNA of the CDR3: TGTGCCAGCTCACCTGGAGGTAACACCGGGGAGCTGTTTTTT. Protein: CASSPGGNTGELFF.

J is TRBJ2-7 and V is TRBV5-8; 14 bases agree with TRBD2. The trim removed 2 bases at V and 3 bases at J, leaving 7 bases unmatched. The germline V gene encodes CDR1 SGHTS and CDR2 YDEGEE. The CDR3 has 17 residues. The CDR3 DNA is TGTGCCAGCAGCTTCCGAGGGACTAGCGGGGGATTCTACGAGCAGTACTTC. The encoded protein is CASSFRGTSGGFYEQYF. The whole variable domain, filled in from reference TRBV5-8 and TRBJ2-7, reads EAGVTQSPTHLIKTRGQQATLRCSPISGHTSVYWYQQALGLGLQFLLWYDEGEERNRGNFPPRFSGRQFPNYSSELNVNALELEDSALYLCASSFRGTSGGFYEQYFGPGTRLTVT.

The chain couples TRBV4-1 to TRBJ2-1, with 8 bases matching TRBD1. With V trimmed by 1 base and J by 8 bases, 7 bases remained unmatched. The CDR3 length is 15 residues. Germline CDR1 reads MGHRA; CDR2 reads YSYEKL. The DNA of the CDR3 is TGCGCCAGCAGCCAAGCCAGGGGGCCCGGGGATGAGCAGTTCTTC. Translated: CASSQARGPGDEQFF.

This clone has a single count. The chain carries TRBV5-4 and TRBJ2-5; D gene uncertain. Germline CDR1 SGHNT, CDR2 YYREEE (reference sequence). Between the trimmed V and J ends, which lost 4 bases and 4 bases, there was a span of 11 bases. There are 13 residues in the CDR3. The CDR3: CASSVEMGETQYF. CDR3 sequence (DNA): TGTGCCAGCAGCGTAGAGATGGGAGAGACCCAGTACTTC.

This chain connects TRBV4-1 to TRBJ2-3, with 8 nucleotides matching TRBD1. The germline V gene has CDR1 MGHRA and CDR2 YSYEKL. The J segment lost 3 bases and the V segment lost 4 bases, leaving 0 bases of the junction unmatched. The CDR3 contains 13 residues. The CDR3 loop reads CASSRQGTDTQYF. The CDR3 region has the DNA TGCGCCAGCAGCCGACAGGGGACAGATACGCAGTATTTT.

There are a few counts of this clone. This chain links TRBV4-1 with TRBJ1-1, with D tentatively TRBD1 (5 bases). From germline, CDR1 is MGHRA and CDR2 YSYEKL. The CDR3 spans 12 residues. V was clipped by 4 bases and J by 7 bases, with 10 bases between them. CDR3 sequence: CASSLLRGEAFF. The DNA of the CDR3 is TGCGCCAGCAGCCTCTTAAGGGGTGAAGCTTTCTTT.

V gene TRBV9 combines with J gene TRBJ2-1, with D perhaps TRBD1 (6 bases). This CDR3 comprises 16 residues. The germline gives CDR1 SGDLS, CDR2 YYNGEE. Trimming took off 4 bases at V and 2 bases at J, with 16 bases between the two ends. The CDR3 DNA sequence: TGTGCCAGCAGCAGACGTTCGGACAGCACCTACAATGAGCAGTTCTTC. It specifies CASSRRSDSTYNEQFF.

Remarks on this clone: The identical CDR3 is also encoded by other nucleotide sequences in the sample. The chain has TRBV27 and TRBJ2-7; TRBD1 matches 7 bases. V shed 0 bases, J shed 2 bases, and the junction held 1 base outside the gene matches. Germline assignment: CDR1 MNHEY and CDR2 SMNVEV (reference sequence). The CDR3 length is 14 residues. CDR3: CASSLSGGPYEQYF. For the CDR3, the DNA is TGTGCCAGCAGTTTATCAGGGGGCCCCTACGAGCAGTACTTC.

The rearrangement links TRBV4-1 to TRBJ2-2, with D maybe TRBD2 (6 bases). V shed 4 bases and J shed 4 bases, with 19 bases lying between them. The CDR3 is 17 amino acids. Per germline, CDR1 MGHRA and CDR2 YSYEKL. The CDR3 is CASSPLGQGGFTGELFF. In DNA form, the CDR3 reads TGCGCCAGCAGCCCCCTCGGGCAGGGAGGTTTCACCGGGGAGCTGTTTTTT.

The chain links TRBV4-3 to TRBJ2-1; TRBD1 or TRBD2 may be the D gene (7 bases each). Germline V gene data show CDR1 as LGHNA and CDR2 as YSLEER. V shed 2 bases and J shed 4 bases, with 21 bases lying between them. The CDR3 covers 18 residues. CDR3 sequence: CASSQTLEGASGYNEQFF. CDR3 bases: TGCGCCAGCAGCCAAACCCTCGAGGGGGCTAGCGGTTACAATGAGCAGTTCTTC.

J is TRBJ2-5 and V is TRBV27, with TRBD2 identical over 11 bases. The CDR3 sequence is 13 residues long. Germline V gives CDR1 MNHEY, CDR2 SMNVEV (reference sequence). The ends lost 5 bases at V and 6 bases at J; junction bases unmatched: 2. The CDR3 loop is CASSATSGKTQYF. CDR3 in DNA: TGTGCCAGCAGTGCGACTAGCGGGAAGACCCAGTACTTC.

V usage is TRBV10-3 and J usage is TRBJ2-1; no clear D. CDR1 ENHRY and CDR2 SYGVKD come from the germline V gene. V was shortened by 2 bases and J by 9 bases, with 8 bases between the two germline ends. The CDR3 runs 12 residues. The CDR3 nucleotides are TGTGCCATCAGTGAGGAGCGCGGTGAGCAGTTCTTC. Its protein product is CAISEERGEQFF.

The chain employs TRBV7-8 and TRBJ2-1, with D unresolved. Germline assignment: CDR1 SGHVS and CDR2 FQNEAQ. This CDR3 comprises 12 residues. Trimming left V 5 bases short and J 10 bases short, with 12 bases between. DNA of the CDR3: TGTGCCAGCAGCCCAGAGTGGGGAGAGCAGTTCTTC. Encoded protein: CASSPEWGEQFF. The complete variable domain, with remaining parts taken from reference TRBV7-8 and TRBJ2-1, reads GAGVSQSPRYKVAKRGQDVALRCDPISGHVSLFWYQQALGQGPEFLTYFQNEAQLDKSGLPSDRFFAERPEGSVSTLKIQRTQQEDSAVYLCASSPEWGEQFFGPGTRLTVL.

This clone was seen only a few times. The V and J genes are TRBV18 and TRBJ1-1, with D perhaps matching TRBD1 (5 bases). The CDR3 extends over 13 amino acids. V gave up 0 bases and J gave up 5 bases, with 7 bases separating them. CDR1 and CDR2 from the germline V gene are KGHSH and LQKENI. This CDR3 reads CASSPPGETEAFF. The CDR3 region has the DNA TGTGCCAGCTCACCACCGGGGGAAACTGAAGCTTTCTTT.

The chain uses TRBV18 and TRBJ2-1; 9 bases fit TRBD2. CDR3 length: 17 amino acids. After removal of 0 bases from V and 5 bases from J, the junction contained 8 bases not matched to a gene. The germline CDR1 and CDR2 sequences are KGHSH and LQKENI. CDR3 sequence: CASSPPVGSGGHNEQFF. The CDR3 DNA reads TGTGCCAGCTCACCACCGGTGGGTAGCGGGGGACACAATGAGCAGTTCTTC.

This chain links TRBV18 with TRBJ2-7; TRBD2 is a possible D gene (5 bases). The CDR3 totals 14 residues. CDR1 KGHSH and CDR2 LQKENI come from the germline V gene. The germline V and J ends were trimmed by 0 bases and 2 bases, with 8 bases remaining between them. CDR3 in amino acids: CASSPPHGTYEQYF. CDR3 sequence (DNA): TGTGCCAGCTCACCACCCCACGGGACCTACGAGCAGTACTTC.

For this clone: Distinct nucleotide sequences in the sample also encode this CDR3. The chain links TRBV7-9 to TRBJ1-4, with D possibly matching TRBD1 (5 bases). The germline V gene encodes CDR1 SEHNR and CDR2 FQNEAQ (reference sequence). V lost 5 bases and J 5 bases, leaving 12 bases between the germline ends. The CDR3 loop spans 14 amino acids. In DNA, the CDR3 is TGTGCCAGCAGCCGGGACCGGGTCAATGAAAAACTGTTTTTT. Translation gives CASSRDRVNEKLFF.

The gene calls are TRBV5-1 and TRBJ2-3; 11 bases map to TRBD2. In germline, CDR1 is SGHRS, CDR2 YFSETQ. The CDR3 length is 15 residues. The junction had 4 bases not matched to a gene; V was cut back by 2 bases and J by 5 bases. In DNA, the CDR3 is TGCGCCAGCAGCTTCACTAGCGGGAGTTTAGATACGCAGTATTTT. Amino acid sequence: CASSFTSGSLDTQYF.

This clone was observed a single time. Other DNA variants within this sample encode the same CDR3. The CDR3 sequence is CASRGQGTEAFF. DNA for the CDR3: TGTGCCAGCAGAGGACAGGGAACTGAAGCTTTCTTT. V is TRBV2 and J is TRBJ1-1; TRBD1 matches at 8 bases. Germline CDR1 reads SNHLY; CDR2 reads FYNNEI. Trimming removed 6 bases from V and 5 bases from J; junction bases left unmatched: 2. The length of the CDR3 is 12 residues.

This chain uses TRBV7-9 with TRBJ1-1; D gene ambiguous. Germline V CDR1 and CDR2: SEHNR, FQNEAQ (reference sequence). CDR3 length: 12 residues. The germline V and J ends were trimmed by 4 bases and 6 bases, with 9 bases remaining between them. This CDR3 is CASSYSEAEAFF. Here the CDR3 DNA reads TGTGCCAGCAGCTACTCCGAAGCTGAAGCTTTCTTT.

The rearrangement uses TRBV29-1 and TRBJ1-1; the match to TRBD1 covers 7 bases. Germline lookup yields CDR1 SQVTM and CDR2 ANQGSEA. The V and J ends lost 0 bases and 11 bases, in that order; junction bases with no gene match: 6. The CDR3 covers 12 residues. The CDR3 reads CSVEDGRGLAFF. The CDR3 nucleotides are TGCAGCGTTGAAGATGGGAGGGGGCTGGCTTTCTTT.

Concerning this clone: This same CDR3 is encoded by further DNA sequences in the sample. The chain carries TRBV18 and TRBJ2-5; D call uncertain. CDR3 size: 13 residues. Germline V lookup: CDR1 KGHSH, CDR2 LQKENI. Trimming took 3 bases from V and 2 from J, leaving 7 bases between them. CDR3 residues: CASSPLGQETQYF. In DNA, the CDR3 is TGTGCCAGCTCACCGCTGGGTCAAGAGACCCAGTACTTC.